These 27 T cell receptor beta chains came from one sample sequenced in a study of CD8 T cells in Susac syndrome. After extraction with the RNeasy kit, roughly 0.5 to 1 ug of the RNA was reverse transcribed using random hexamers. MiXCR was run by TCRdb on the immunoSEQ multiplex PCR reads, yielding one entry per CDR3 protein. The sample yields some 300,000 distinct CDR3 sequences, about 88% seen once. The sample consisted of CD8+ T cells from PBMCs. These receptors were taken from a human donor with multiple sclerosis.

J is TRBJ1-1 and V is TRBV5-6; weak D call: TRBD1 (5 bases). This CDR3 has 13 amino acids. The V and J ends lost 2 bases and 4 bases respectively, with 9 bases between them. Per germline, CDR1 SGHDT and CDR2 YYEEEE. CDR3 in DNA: TGTGCCAGCAGCTTCAGGGTACGCACTGAAGCTTTCTTT. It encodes CASSFRVRTEAFF. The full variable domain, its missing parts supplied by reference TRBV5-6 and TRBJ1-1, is DAGVTQSPTHLIKTRGQQVTLRCSPKSGHDTVSWYQQALGQGPQFIFQYYEEEERQRGNFPDRFSGHQFPNYSSELNVNALLLGDSALYLCASSFRVRTEAFFGQGTRLTVV.

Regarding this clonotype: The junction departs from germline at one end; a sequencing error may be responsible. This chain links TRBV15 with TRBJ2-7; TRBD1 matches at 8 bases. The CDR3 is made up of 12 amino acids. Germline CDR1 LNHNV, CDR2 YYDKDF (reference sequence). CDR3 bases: TGTGCCACCAGCAGAGATCCCCGGGACAGGCACTTC. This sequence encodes CATSRDPRDRHF. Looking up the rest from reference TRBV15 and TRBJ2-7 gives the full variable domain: DAMVIQNPRYQVTQFGKPVTLSCSQTLNHNVMYWYQQKSSQAPKLLFHYYDKDFNNEADTPDNFQSRRPNTSFCFLDIRSPGLGDTAMYLCATSRDPRDRHFGPGTRLTVT.

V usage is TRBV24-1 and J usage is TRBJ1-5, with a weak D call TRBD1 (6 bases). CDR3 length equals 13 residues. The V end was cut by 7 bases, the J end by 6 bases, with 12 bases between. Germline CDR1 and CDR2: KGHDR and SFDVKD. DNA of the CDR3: TGTGCCACCAGCGTGGGGGGGCCTCAGCCCCAGCATTTT. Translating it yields CATSVGGPQPQHF.

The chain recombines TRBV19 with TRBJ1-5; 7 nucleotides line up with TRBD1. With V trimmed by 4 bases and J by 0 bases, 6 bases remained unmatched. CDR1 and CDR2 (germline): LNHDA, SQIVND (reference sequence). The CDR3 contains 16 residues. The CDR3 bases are TGTGCCAGTAGTACCATCGGGACAGTTAGCAATCAGCCCCAGCATTTT. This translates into CASSTIGTVSNQPQHF.

As DNA, the CDR3 is TGTGCCAGCAGCTTAGTAGAGACCCAGTACTTC. It translates to CASSLVETQYF. The rearrangement uses TRBV11-2 and TRBJ2-5; no clear D. The CDR3 is 11 amino acids. Trimming pared 1 base from V and 4 bases from J, leaving 1 base between. CDR1 SGHAT and CDR2 FQNNGV come from the germline V gene. The variable domain in full, with the rest retrieved from reference TRBV11-2 and TRBJ2-5, is EAGVAQSPRYKIIEKRQSVAFWCNPISGHATLYWYQQILGQGPKLLIQFQNNGVVDDSQLPKDRFSAERLKGVDSTLKIQPAKLEDSAVYLCASSLVETQYFGPGTRLLVL.

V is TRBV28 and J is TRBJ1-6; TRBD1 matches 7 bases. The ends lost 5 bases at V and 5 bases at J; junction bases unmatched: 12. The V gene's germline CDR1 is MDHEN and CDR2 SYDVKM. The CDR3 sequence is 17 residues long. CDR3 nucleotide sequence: TGTGCCAGCAGTACACCAAGGGGGCGCCCCCATAATTCACCCCTCCACTTT. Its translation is CASSTPRGRPHNSPLHF.

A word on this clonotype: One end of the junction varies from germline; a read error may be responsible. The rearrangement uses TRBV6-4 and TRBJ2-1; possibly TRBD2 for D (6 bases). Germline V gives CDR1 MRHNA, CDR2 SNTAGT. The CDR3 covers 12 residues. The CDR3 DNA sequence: TGTGCCAGCAGTGACGCGGGGCCTCGGGGGACCTTC. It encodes CASSDAGPRGTF.

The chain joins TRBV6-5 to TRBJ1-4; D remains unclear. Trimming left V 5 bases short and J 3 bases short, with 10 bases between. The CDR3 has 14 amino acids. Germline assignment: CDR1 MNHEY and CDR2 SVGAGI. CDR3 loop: CASSPQTSNEKLFF. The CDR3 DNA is TGTGCCAGCAGTCCTCAGACTTCTAATGAAAAACTGTTTTTT.

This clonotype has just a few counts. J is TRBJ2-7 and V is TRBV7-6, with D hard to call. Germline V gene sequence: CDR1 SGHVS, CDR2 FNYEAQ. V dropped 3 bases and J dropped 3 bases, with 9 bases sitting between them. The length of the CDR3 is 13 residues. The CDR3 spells CASSLEGFYEQYF. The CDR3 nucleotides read TGTGCCAGCAGCTTGGAAGGGTTCTACGAGCAGTACTTC.

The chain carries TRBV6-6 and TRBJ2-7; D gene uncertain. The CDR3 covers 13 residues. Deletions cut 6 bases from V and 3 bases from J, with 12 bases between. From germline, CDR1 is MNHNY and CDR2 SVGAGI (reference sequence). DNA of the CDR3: TGTGCCAGCAGCGCCTCGACGTACTACGAGCAGTACTTC. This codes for CASSASTYYEQYF.

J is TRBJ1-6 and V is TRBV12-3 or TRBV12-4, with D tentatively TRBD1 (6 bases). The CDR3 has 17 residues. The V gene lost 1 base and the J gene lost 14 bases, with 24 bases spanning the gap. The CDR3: CASSLGAQDSFFGALHF. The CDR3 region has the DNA TGTGCCAGCAGTTTAGGGGCGCAGGACAGCTTTTTTGGGGCCCTCCACTTT.

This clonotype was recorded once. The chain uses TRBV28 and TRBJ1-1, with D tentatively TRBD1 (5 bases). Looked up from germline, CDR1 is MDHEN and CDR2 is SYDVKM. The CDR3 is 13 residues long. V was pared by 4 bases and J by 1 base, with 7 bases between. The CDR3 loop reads CASSWDGNTEAFF. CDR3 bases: TGTGCCAGCAGTTGGGACGGGAACACTGAAGCTTTCTTT.

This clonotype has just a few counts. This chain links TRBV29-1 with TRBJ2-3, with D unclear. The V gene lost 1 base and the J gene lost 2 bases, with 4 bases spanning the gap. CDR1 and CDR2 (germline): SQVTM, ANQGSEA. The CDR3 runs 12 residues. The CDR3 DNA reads TGCAGCGTTGAAGTTGACACAGATACGCAGTATTTT. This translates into CSVEVDTDTQYF.

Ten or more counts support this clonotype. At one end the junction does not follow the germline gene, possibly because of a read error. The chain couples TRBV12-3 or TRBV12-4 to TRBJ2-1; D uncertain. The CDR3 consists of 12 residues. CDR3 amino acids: CASSLGYNEQFF. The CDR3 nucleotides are TGTGCCAGCAGCTTAGGCTACAATGAGCAGTTCTTC.

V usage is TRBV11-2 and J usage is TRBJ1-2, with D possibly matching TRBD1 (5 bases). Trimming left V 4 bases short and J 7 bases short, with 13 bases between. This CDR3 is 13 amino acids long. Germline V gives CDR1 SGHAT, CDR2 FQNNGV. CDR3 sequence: CASSSTGGGGYTF. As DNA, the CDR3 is TGTGCCAGCAGCTCCACCGGGGGGGGTGGCTACACCTTC.

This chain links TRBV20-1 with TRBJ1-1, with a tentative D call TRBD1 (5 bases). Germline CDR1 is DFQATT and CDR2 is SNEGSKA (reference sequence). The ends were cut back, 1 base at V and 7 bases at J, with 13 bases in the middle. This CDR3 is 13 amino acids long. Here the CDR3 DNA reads TGCAGTGCTAGAGCGGGCGGGGCTGGTGAAGCTTTCTTT. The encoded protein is CSARAGGAGEAFF.

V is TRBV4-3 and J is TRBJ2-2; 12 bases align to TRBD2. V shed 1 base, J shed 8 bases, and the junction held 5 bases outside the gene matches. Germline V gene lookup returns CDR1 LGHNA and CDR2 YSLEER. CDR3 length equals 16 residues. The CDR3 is CASSQGTSGDPGELFF. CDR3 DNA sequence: TGCGCCAGCAGCCAAGGGACTAGCGGGGATCCGGGGGAGCTGTTTTTT.

This CDR3 reads CAWSVLPGNGANYGYTF. The CDR3 region has the DNA TGTGCCTGGAGTGTACTACCCGGGAACGGAGCTAACTATGGCTACACCTTC. This chain links TRBV30 with TRBJ1-2, with D uncertain. The CDR3 spans 17 residues. The germline V gene has CDR1 GTSNPN and CDR2 SVGIG (reference sequence). Trimming took off 0 bases at V and 0 bases at J, with 17 bases between the two ends.

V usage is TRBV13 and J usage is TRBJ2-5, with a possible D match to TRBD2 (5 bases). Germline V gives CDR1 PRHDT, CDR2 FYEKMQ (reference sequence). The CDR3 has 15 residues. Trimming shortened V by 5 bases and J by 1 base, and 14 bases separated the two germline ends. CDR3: CASSLEGSRQETQYF. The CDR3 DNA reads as TGTGCCAGCAGCCTAGAGGGCAGCCGCCAAGAGACCCAGTACTTC.

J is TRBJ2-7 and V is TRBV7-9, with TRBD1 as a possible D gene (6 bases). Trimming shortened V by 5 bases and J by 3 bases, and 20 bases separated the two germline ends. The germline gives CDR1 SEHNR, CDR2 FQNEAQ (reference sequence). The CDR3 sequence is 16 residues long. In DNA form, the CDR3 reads TGTGCCAGCAGCCAACATCCCAGGGGCCCGAGCTACGAGCAGTACTTC. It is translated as CASSQHPRGPSYEQYF.

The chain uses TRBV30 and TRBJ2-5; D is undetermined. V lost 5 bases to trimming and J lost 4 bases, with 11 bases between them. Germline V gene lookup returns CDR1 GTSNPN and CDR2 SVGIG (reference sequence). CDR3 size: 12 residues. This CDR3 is CAWEAHPETQYF. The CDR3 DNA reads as TGTGCCTGGGAGGCCCACCCAGAGACCCAGTACTTC.

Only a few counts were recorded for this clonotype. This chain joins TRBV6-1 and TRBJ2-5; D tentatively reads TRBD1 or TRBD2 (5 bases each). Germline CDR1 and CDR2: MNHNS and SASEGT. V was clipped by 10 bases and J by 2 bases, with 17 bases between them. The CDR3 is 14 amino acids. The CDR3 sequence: CAKGDPRQQETQYF. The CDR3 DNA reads TGTGCCAAGGGAGACCCTCGACAGCAAGAGACCCAGTACTTC.

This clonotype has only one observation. DNA for the CDR3: TGTGCCAGCAGCTCCGGGCCGTCTTTAGTGGAGACCCAGTACTTC. It translates to CASSSGPSLVETQYF. This chain links TRBV6-5 with TRBJ2-5; D call uncertain. Germline loops: CDR1 MNHEY, CDR2 SVGAGI. CDR3 length: 15 residues. Trimming removed 6 bases at V and 5 bases at J, with 19 bases between.

The CDR3 region has the DNA TGTGCCAGTAGTGCGGGGACAGGGGGCGCGTACGAGCAGTACTTC. Its translation is CASSAGTGGAYEQYF. This chain links TRBV19 with TRBJ2-7, with 12 bases matching TRBD1. V lost 5 bases to trimming and J lost 4 bases; unmatched junction nucleotides: 6. The CDR3 length is 15 residues. Germline lookup yields CDR1 LNHDA and CDR2 SQIVND (reference sequence).

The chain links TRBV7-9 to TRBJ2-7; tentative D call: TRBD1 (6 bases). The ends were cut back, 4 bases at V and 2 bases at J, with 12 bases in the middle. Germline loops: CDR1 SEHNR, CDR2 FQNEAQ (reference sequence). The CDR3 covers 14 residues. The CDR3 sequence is CASSSRQDAYEQYF. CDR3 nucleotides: TGTGCCAGCAGCTCCCGACAGGATGCCTACGAGCAGTACTTC.

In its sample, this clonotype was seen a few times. In DNA form, the CDR3 reads TGCGCCAGCAGCCAATTCACTCGGAGCAGGGGCCAAGAGACCCAGTACTTC. Its translation: CASSQFTRSRGQETQYF. This rearrangement joins TRBV4-1 to TRBJ2-5; a weak D match, TRBD1 (6 bases). V dropped 2 bases and J dropped 1 base, with 17 bases sitting between them. This CDR3 has 17 amino acids. Germline CDR1 and CDR2: MGHRA and YSYEKL.

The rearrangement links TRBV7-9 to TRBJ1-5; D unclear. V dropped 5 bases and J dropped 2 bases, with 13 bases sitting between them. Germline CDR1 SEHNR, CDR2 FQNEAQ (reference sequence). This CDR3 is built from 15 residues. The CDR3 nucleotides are TGTGCCAGCAGCCTGGGTCGGGTTGGCAATCAGCCCCAGCATTTT. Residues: CASSLGRVGNQPQHF.